Below, one T cell receptor (beta chain) is given with its context. What this receptor recognizes is not known. No base-level quality is on record; no much larger clone is a single base apart. The germline V gene encodes CDR1 SEHNR and CDR2 FQNEAQ (reference sequence). The V end loses 5 bases and the J end loses 8 bases, and a stretch of 10 bases separates them. The CDR3 spans 13 residues, from the cysteine through the phenylalanine. The DNA shown is the 39-base CDR3, in frame from base 1. The data are from a study of T cell repertoires in cytomegalovirus infection (dated by TCRdb to the late 2010s). About the full investigation: Because public TCR beta signatures pointed to carriage of CMV infection together with the matching HLA type, the HLA type of each donor mattered for the analysis. General findings and caveats noted by the study authors: In both this cohort and an independent cohort of several hundred donors, the cumulative frequency of public TCR beta family members distinguished carriers of CMV infection plus the relevant HLA type. The ex vivo response was dominated by HLA-C-restricted CMV-specific TCR beta clonotypes, which also provided the single most frequent clonotype in two of eight donors.

For sequencing, an Illumina HiSeq 1500 was employed. The public reads were run again by TCRdb, first through fastp at Q25 and then through MiXCR, and only productive beta chains were kept. Each record represents a unique CDR3 protein, reported with the most common genes and DNA among its rows. Here the sample has some 240,000 distinct CDR3 sequences; approximately 15% occur a single time. The ten most abundant clones make up approximately 51% of the sample. The sequence is built from TRBV7-9 and TRBJ1-6, with the D gene not confidently named. The sequence was collected from a human donor in good health (CMV status not recorded). Some clones in this sample may be carry-over from other donors' samples. The sequenced material came from CD8+ T cells from PBMCs. The CDR3 corresponds to CASSPDGDSPLHF. The DNA reads as follows: TGTGCCAGCAGCCCCGACGGAGATTCACCCCTCCACTTT.